These 5 T cell receptor beta chains share one sample of origin, sequenced in a study of T cell changes during pregnancy in multiple sclerosis. Some clones are missing from TCRdb's copy, which holds only in-frame ones; the method was immunoSEQ multiplex PCR. This table has approximately 130,000 clones, around 95% appearing once. The specimen was peripheral blood, collected after pregnancy. These receptors originate from a female donor with multiple sclerosis, enrolled in a pregnancy study.

The V and J genes are TRBV18 and TRBJ2-7; D remains unclear. V shed 2 bases and J shed 3 bases, with 8 bases lying between them. Germline V gene data show CDR1 as KGHSH and CDR2 as LQKENI. This CDR3 is built from 13 residues. The CDR3 DNA is TGTGCCAGCTCACCAGAGGAAGTCTACGAGCAGTACTTC. Protein sequence: CASSPEEVYEQYF.

The V gene is TRBV5-4, the J gene TRBJ1-1; 9 bases are a match to TRBD1. Losses at the gene ends were 3 bases for V and 9 bases for J; bases not matched to a gene: 15. This CDR3 has 16 residues. Germline lookup yields CDR1 SGHNT and CDR2 YYREEE (reference sequence). CDR3 sequence (DNA): TGTGCCAGCAGCTCTCCTACGTCGGACAGGGGCCGTCAAGCTTTCTTT. It encodes CASSSPTSDRGRQAFF.

The chain uses TRBV6-1 and TRBJ2-2; TRBD1 matches at 7 bases. The CDR3 consists of 14 residues. From germline, CDR1 is MNHNS and CDR2 SASEGT. With 6 bases clipped from V and 6 bases from J, the junction kept 7 bases outside the gene matches. DNA for the CDR3: TGTGCCAGCAGGTGGGAACAGGGGCCCGGGGAGCTGTTTTTT. It encodes CASRWEQGPGELFF.

This sequence joins TRBV29-1 and TRBJ2-7, with D uncertain. V was trimmed by 4 bases and J by 5 bases, leaving 18 bases between them. Germline loops: CDR1 SQVTM, CDR2 ANQGSEA. The CDR3 contains 14 residues. The CDR3 sequence: CSVGPLDPENEQYF. The CDR3, as DNA: TGCAGCGTTGGGCCCCTCGACCCGGAGAACGAGCAGTACTTC.

This chain links TRBV7-2 with TRBJ1-4, with a weak D call TRBD1 (6 bases). The ends were cut back, 4 bases at V and 4 bases at J, with 13 bases in the middle. The length of the CDR3 is 15 residues. The germline gives CDR1 SGHTA, CDR2 FQGNSA. The CDR3 coding sequence is TGTGCCAGCAGCTGGGGCGGGGGACATAATGAAAAACTGTTTTTT. It encodes CASSWGGGHNEKLFF.